This TCR beta chain was captured in a study of T-cell memory formation after mild COVID-19. Each CDR3 protein is one row after TCRdb ran MiXCR on the 5' RACE reads. Here the sample spans roughly 200,000 distinct CDR3 sequences, 9% to 10% being singletons. This clonotype was seen a few times. The source is a man aged 18 to 35 who had mild COVID-19 (a few samples of this study predate the infection). Cell type and time point are not known. Sequencing was performed on PBMCs or a T cell subset sorted from them (not recorded which).

The CDR3 sequence: CASRRQAGELFF. CDR3 in DNA: TGTGCCAGCAGGCGACAGGCCGGGGAGCTGTTTTTT. V is TRBV7-9 and J is TRBJ2-2; D perhaps matches TRBD1 (6 bases). CDR3 length: 12 amino acids. Trimming took off 6 bases at V and 6 bases at J, with 8 bases between the two ends. Germline V CDR1 and CDR2: SEHNR, FQNEAQ (reference sequence).